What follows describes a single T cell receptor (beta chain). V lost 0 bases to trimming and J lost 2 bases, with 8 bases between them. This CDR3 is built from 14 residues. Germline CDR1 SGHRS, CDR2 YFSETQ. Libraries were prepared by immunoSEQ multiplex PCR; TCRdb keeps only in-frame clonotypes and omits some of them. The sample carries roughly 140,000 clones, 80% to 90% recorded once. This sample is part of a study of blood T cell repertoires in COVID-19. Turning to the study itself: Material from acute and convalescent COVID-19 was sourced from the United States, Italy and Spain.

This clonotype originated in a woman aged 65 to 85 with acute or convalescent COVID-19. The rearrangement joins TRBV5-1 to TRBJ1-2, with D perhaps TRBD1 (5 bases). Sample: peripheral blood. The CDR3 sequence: CASSLVGGNYGYTF. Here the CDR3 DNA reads TGCGCCAGCAGCTTGGTCGGGGGAAACTATGGCTACACCTTC.